These 14 T cell receptor beta chains originate from one sample sequenced in a study of beta chain features in type 1 diabetes. Findings and limits, study-wide: All four CD4+ subsets from Type 1 diabetes patients carried moderately but significantly shorter TCRB CDR3s.

Reverse transcription of all isolated RNA meant that expressed TCRB transcripts were sequenced. The data were produced by immunoSEQ multiplex PCR, yet TCRdb's version contains in-frame clones alone and is incomplete. This table has about 270,000 clones, approximately 15% appearing once. These receptors have no known antigen. The sequenced material came from naive CD4+ T cells from blood. These receptors originate from a man aged 25 to 40 with type 1 diabetes.

The rearrangement joins TRBV6-5 to TRBJ2-5; D not certain. Trimming took 5 bases from V and 3 from J, leaving 13 bases between them. Germline V gene data show CDR1 as MNHEY and CDR2 as SVGAGI. The CDR3 spans 14 residues. The CDR3 DNA reads as TGTGCCAGCAGTAATTGGCGGTCCAAAGAGACCCAGTACTTC. Translating it yields CASSNWRSKETQYF.

This clone was seen a handful of times. This chain connects TRBV30 to TRBJ1-2, with D perhaps TRBD1 (6 bases). Germline V gene sequence: CDR1 GTSNPN, CDR2 SVGIG (reference sequence). This CDR3 contains 17 residues. With 4 bases removed from V and 2 bases from J, the gap between germline ends came to 23 bases. The DNA for the CDR3 is TGTGCCTGGAATACGGGATACACAGGGAGGGGGAACTATGGCTACACCTTC. Protein sequence: CAWNTGYTGRGNYGYTF.

This clone was seen more than once but under ten times. The chain uses TRBV6-1 and TRBJ2-7; no firm D call. Trimming removed 7 bases from V and 3 bases from J, with 13 bases in between. The CDR3 extends over 13 amino acids. CDR1 is MNHNS and CDR2 is SASEGT in the germline V gene. In DNA form, the CDR3 reads TGTGCCAGCATTGTCGCGGCCGGCTACGAGCAGTACTTC. This translates into CASIVAAGYEQYF.

This clone occurred a few times. The genes are TRBV5-4 and TRBJ2-2; 10 bases match TRBD2. Germline trimming cut 4 bases from V and 1 base from J; bases unmatched to any gene: 7. This CDR3 contains 17 residues. CDR1 is SGHNT and CDR2 is YYREEE in the germline V gene (reference sequence). The CDR3 bases are TGTGCCAGCAGCGTTTTAATAGCGGGAGGGAACACCGGGGAGCTGTTTTTT. It yields the protein CASSVLIAGGNTGELFF.

This clone came up a few times. The rearrangement uses TRBV6-5 and TRBJ1-2; TRBD1 aligns across 10 bases. In germline, CDR1 is MNHEY, CDR2 SVGAGI. J was trimmed by 5 bases and V by 4 bases; bases with no gene match: 4. There are 14 residues in the CDR3. CDR3 bases: TGTGCCAGCAGTTCCTCGGGACAGGGGTATGGCTACACCTTC. It yields the protein CASSSSGQGYGYTF.

The chain couples TRBV5-1 to TRBJ2-3; D call uncertain. Germline V gene lookup returns CDR1 SGHRS and CDR2 YFSETQ. The CDR3 is made up of 16 amino acids. The V end lost 0 bases, the J end lost 5 bases, and 16 bases lay between the germline ends. CDR3 sequence: CASSLATDFTGDTQYF. The CDR3 DNA follows: TGCGCCAGCAGCTTGGCTACCGACTTCACTGGAGATACGCAGTATTTT. Using reference TRBV5-1 and TRBJ2-3 for the parts outside the CDR3, the full variable domain is KAGVTQTPRYLIKTRGQQVTLSCSPISGHRSVSWYQQTPGQGLQFLFEYFSETQRNKGNFPGRFSGRQFSNSRSEMNVSTLELGDSALYLCASSLATDFTGDTQYFGPGTRLTVL.

This clone turned up a few times. This chain joins TRBV4-2 and TRBJ2-7; 8 bases are a match to TRBD1. The CDR3 extends over 13 amino acids. Losses at the gene ends were 2 bases for V and 7 bases for J; bases not matched to a gene: 4. Germline-derived CDR1 and CDR2 are LGHNA and YNFKEQ. CDR3 in DNA: TGTGCCAGCAGCCAACGACAGGGGCGAGAGCAGTACTTC. Its translation: CASSQRQGREQYF.

This clone was detected only a few times. This chain joins TRBV28 and TRBJ1-5; D call uncertain. V was shortened by 7 bases and J by 6 bases, with 10 bases between the two germline ends. Germline V gene lookup returns CDR1 MDHEN and CDR2 SYDVKM. The CDR3 is made up of 12 amino acids. The CDR3 loop reads CASNTLTQPQHF. CDR3 nucleotide sequence: TGTGCCAGCAATACTCTAACTCAGCCCCAGCATTTT. Using reference TRBV28 and TRBJ1-5 for the parts outside the CDR3, the full variable domain is DVKVTQSSRYLVKRTGEKVFLECVQDMDHENMFWYRQDPGLGLRLIYFSYDVKMKEKGDIPEGYSVSREKKERFSLILESASTNQTSMYLCASNTLTQPQHFGDGTRLSIL.

The V and J genes are TRBV11-2 and TRBJ1-4; D is unclear. Trimming removed 3 bases at V and 9 bases at J, with 5 bases between. From germline, CDR1 is SGHAT and CDR2 FQNNGV. This CDR3 region has 11 residues. The CDR3 sequence is CASSFGKKLFF. DNA for the CDR3: TGTGCCAGCAGCTTCGGGAAAAAACTGTTTTTT.

The chain combines TRBV7-2 with TRBJ2-7; D remains unclear. The CDR3 totals 15 residues. Germline loops: CDR1 SGHTA, CDR2 FQGNSA. Trimming shortened V by 5 bases and J by 2 bases, and 16 bases separated the two germline ends. This CDR3 reads CASSLDNIRTYEQYF. In nucleotides, the CDR3 is TGTGCCAGCAGCCTAGACAATATCAGAACCTACGAGCAGTACTTC.

This chain links TRBV18 with TRBJ2-5, with D tentatively TRBD2 (5 bases). The CDR3 is made up of 12 amino acids. Germline values: CDR1 KGHSH, CDR2 LQKENI. Trimming left V 6 bases short and J 7 bases short, with 12 bases between. Here the CDR3 reads CASSTGSGTQYF. The DNA for the CDR3 is TGTGCCAGCTCCACTGGAAGCGGGACCCAGTACTTC. The full variable domain, rest sourced from reference TRBV18 and TRBJ2-5, is NAGVMQNPRHLVRRRGQEARLRCSPMKGHSHVYWYRQLPEEGLKFMVYLQKENIIDESGMPKERFSAEFPKEGPSILRIQQVVRGDSAAYFCASSTGSGTQYFGPGTRLLVL.

V and J are TRBV18 and TRBJ2-7; 13 positions agree with TRBD2. The V gene's germline CDR1 is KGHSH and CDR2 LQKENI. The CDR3 has 15 residues. Trimming took 2 bases from V and 5 from J; bases not matched to a gene: 3. The CDR3 loop is CASSPGLAGDNEQYF. In DNA form, the CDR3 reads TGTGCCAGCTCACCAGGACTAGCGGGAGATAACGAGCAGTACTTC.

This clone has more than one count but fewer than ten. The V gene is TRBV4-1, the J gene TRBJ2-3; no definite D call. CDR1 MGHRA and CDR2 YSYEKL come from the germline V gene. The CDR3 is 13 amino acids. V dropped 6 bases and J dropped 0 bases, with 7 bases sitting between them. The CDR3 loop reads CASRHRSTDTQYF. Here the CDR3 DNA reads TGCGCCAGCAGGCATCGGAGCACAGATACGCAGTATTTT.

The rearrangement joins TRBV6-1 to TRBJ1-2; possible D gene TRBD1, 6 bases. The CDR3 spans 14 residues. The germline V gene encodes CDR1 MNHNS and CDR2 SASEGT. V lost 4 bases, J lost 4 bases, and 13 bases lay in between. The DNA for the CDR3 is TGTGCCAGCAGTGGGGTGACAGGAAGCTATGGCTACACCTTC. Translating it yields CASSGVTGSYGYTF.